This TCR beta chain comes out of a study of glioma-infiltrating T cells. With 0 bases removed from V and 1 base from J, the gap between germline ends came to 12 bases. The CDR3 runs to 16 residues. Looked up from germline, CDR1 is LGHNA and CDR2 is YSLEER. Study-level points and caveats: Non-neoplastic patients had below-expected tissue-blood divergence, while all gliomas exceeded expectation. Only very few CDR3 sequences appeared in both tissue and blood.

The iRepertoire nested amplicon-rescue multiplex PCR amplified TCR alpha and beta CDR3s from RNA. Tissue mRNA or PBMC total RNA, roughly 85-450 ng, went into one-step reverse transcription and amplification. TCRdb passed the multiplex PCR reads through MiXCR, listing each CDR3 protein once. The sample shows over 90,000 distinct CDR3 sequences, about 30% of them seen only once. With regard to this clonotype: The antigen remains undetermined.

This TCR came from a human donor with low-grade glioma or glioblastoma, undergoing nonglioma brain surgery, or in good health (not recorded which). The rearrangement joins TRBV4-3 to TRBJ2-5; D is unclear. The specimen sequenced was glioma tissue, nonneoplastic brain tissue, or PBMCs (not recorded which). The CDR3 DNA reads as TGCGCCAGCAGCCAAGATTTCAAGATGGGCCAAGAGACCCAGTACTTC. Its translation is CASSQDFKMGQETQYF.